Listed here are 28 T cell receptor beta chains from one sample, sequenced in a study of CD8+ T cells in alopecia areata. In each case, RNA was isolated and then reverse transcribed into cDNA as the sequencing template. Measured with immunoSEQ multiplex PCR; TCRdb has only the in-frame clones, and not every one. Among 150,000 to 200,000 clones listed, roughly 50% were seen once. Noted treatment: oral pan-JAK inhibitor, 5-10 mg twice daily. The sample was CD4+ T cells sorted from blood, taken at week 24, from a patient treated with tofacitinib. These receptors were collected from a human donor with alopecia areata.

This clone was observed a handful of times. The chain joins TRBV6-1 to TRBJ2-5; D unclear. CDR3 length: 14 amino acids. Germline V CDR1 and CDR2: MNHNS, SASEGT. V lost 6 bases and J 2 bases, leaving 13 bases between the germline ends. CDR3 loop: CASRPRAGQETQYF. The CDR3 coding sequence is TGTGCCAGCAGGCCCCGAGCCGGGCAAGAGACCCAGTACTTC.

This chain links TRBV11-1 with TRBJ1-1; D might be TRBD1 (6 bases). The germline V gene has CDR1 SGHAT and CDR2 FQDESV (reference sequence). This CDR3 contains 13 residues. The V and J ends lost 2 bases and 4 bases respectively, with 8 bases between them. DNA of the CDR3: TGTGCCAGCAGCTTAACCAGGGGCACTGAAGCTTTCTTT. This translates into CASSLTRGTEAFF.

As regards this clone: Other nucleotide sequences in the sample specify the same CDR3. The V call is TRBV5-1, the J call TRBJ1-1; D is unclear. Looked up from germline, CDR1 is SGHRS and CDR2 is YFSETQ. The CDR3 sequence is 13 residues long. V lost 0 bases and J lost 0, with 3 bases in between. In DNA, the CDR3 is TGCGCCAGCAGCTTGGGGCTGAACACTGAAGCTTTCTTT. This gives the protein CASSLGLNTEAFF.

The chain couples TRBV10-3 to TRBJ1-4; D remains unclear. The germline V and J ends were trimmed by 5 bases and 8 bases, with 15 bases remaining between them. The CDR3 loop spans 14 amino acids. The germline V gene encodes CDR1 ENHRY and CDR2 SYGVKD. This CDR3 is CAISSPGTGEKLFF. In DNA form, the CDR3 reads TGTGCCATCAGTTCCCCGGGAACGGGGGAAAAACTGTTTTTT.

The chain is built from TRBV30 and TRBJ2-7; 8 nucleotides agree with TRBD2. The assigned J gene may be wrong: the sequence end matches TRBJ2-5 better. The V gene's germline CDR1 is GTSNPN and CDR2 SVGIG (reference sequence). The length of the CDR3 is 15 residues. DNA of the CDR3: TGTGCCTGGACCAAATTACTAGCGGCCCAAGAGACCCAGTACTTC. This gives the protein CAWTKLLAAQETQYF.

This clone appeared once. The chain has TRBV5-4 and TRBJ1-5; possible D gene TRBD1, 6 bases. Germline V gene lookup returns CDR1 SGHNT and CDR2 YYREEE (reference sequence). This CDR3 region has 17 residues. Trimming left V 0 bases short and J 1 base short, with 14 bases between. CDR3 protein: CASSLDGGAGSNQPQHF. The CDR3 DNA sequence: TGTGCCAGCAGCTTGGATGGGGGCGCGGGGAGCAATCAGCCCCAGCATTTT.

The chain couples TRBV4-3 to TRBJ1-2, with D hard to call. Trimming took off 0 bases at V and 1 base at J, with 3 bases between the two ends. The CDR3 sequence is 13 residues long. Germline lookup yields CDR1 LGHNA and CDR2 YSLEER. The CDR3 DNA follows: TGCGCCAGCAGCCAAGAAGTTAACTATGGCTACACCTTC. This sequence encodes CASSQEVNYGYTF.

V usage is TRBV7-2 and J usage is TRBJ2-2; D remains ambiguous. CDR3 size: 12 residues. V lost 1 base and J lost 6, with 3 bases in between. Germline V gives CDR1 SGHTA, CDR2 FQGNSA. CDR3 loop: CASSLDSGELFF. CDR3 bases: TGTGCCAGCAGCTTAGACTCCGGGGAGCTGTTTTTT.

V usage is TRBV7-2 and J usage is TRBJ2-2, with a weak D call TRBD1 (6 bases). The CDR3 is made up of 16 amino acids. Germline loops: CDR1 SGHTA, CDR2 FQGNSA. V shed 3 bases and J shed 0 bases, with 11 bases lying between them. The CDR3 loop is CASSFGQPSNTGELFF. The CDR3 DNA is TGTGCCAGCAGCTTCGGACAGCCCTCGAACACCGGGGAGCTGTTTTTT.

V usage is TRBV4-1 and J usage is TRBJ2-5; D is undetermined. CDR1 and CDR2 (germline): MGHRA, YSYEKL. V lost 4 bases and J 5 bases, leaving 20 bases between the germline ends. The CDR3 spans 16 residues. CDR3 sequence (DNA): TGCGCCAGCAGCCCCAGTAGGAGCGACGGTCAGGAGACCCAGTACTTC. Translated: CASSPSRSDGQETQYF.

The CDR3 reads CASSDTGQGNYGYTF. As DNA, the CDR3 is TGTGCCAGCAGCGACACCGGACAGGGGAACTATGGCTACACCTTC. This rearrangement joins TRBV13 to TRBJ1-2; TRBD1 matches at 9 bases. V lost 5 bases to trimming and J lost 2 bases; unmatched junction nucleotides: 6. CDR3 length equals 15 residues. Germline CDR1 is PRHDT and CDR2 is FYEKMQ (reference sequence).

This clone was counted between two and nine times. J is TRBJ1-2 and V is TRBV29-1, with TRBD1 matching 8 bases. The CDR3 runs 13 residues. The V gene end was trimmed by 6 bases and the J gene end by 2 bases; junction bases not matched to a gene: 5. Germline CDR1 reads SQVTM; CDR2 reads ANQGSEA. Here the CDR3 reads CSVDRAGNYGYTF. In DNA, the CDR3 is TGCAGCGTGGACAGGGCGGGGAACTATGGCTACACCTTC.

The gene calls are TRBV7-2 and TRBJ2-3; D may be TRBD2 (5 bases). Trimming stripped 1 base from V and 0 bases from J, with 17 bases between. The CDR3 has 18 residues. The germline CDR1 and CDR2 sequences are SGHTA and FQGNSA. In DNA, the CDR3 is TGTGCCAGCAGCTTAGTTGGAGGAGCGCGCACTAGCACAGATACGCAGTATTTT. Residues: CASSLVGGARTSTDTQYF.

This clone was picked up a small number of times. V and J are TRBV29-1 and TRBJ1-1; weak D call: TRBD1 (5 bases). V was clipped by 8 bases and J by 1 base, with 14 bases between them. There are 13 residues in the CDR3. The germline gives CDR1 SQVTM, CDR2 ANQGSEA. The CDR3 nucleotides read TGCAGCACCCAAGGGACGCAGAACACTGAAGCTTTCTTT. Amino acids: CSTQGTQNTEAFF.

The chain uses TRBV4-2 and TRBJ2-1; 7 positions match TRBD2. This CDR3 is built from 17 residues. CDR1 is LGHNA and CDR2 is YNFKEQ in the germline V gene. Germline trimming cut 4 bases from V and 6 bases from J; bases unmatched to any gene: 15. CDR3 coding DNA: TGTGCCAGCAGCCTTCAGCCGGGGCTAGCGGTACGCAATGAGCAGTTCTTC. Its protein is CASSLQPGLAVRNEQFF.

Concerning this clone itself: A read error may produce the germline difference seen at one junction end. V is TRBV30 and J is TRBJ2-7; 8 bases match TRBD2. CDR3 length: 13 residues. The germline gives CDR1 GTSNPN, CDR2 SVGIG (reference sequence). The CDR3 DNA is TGTGCCTGGAGCTACATCCAAGCGGGAGCTGGGAACTTC. Protein product: CAWSYIQAGAGNF.

This clone showed up just a few times. The chain couples TRBV5-1 to TRBJ1-5; no firm D call. Per the germline V gene, CDR1 is SGHRS and CDR2 is YFSETQ. This CDR3 contains 15 residues. Trimming stripped 0 bases from V and 0 bases from J, with 7 bases between. CDR3 protein: CASSLGGVSNQPQHF. The CDR3 nucleotides read TGCGCCAGCAGCTTGGGCGGCGTTAGCAATCAGCCCCAGCATTTT.

This sequence joins TRBV27 and TRBJ1-2; D is undetermined. CDR3 length: 13 residues. CDR1 MNHEY and CDR2 SMNVEV come from the germline V gene (reference sequence). Trimming stripped 5 bases from V and 1 base from J, with 8 bases between. CDR3 sequence (DNA): TGTGCCAGCAGTCCCGGAGTTAACTATGGCTACACCTTC. Amino acids: CASSPGVNYGYTF.

The sample holds a few counts of this clone. The chain is built from TRBV28 and TRBJ2-4; no firm D call. CDR3 size: 13 residues. Trimming shortened V by 7 bases and J by 1 base, and 8 bases separated the two germline ends. In germline, CDR1 is MDHEN, CDR2 SYDVKM. CDR3 DNA: TGTGCCAGCAACACCGGCGCCAAAAACATTCAGTACTTC. Translation: CASNTGAKNIQYF.

The chain couples TRBV9 to TRBJ1-1; D unclear. The V gene lost 3 bases and the J gene lost 4 bases, with 10 bases spanning the gap. The length of the CDR3 is 13 residues. CDR1 is SGDLS and CDR2 is YYNGEE in the germline V gene. CDR3 sequence reads: CASSARQGTEAFF. CDR3 DNA sequence: TGTGCCAGCAGCGCTAGACAAGGCACTGAAGCTTTCTTT.

This clone was found a few times. The V call is TRBV29-1, the J call TRBJ2-5, with D possibly matching TRBD1 (5 bases). Trimming pared 4 bases from V and 3 bases from J, leaving 6 bases between. Germline V gene sequence: CDR1 SQVTM, CDR2 ANQGSEA. The CDR3 is 11 amino acids. CDR3 in DNA: TGCAGCGTTGCCAGGGAAGAGACCCAGTACTTC. Residues: CSVAREETQYF.

This clone was seen only a few times. The chain couples TRBV19 to TRBJ2-1; TRBD2 matches 10 bases. There are 15 residues in the CDR3. Germline V lookup: CDR1 LNHDA, CDR2 SQIVND (reference sequence). With V trimmed by 6 bases and J by 0 bases, 2 bases remained unmatched. CDR3 DNA sequence: TGTGCCAGTAGCCCTAGCGGGAGCTCCTACAATGAGCAGTTCTTC. Protein sequence: CASSPSGSSYNEQFF.

This chain joins TRBV2 and TRBJ1-6; possible D gene TRBD1, 6 bases. Trimming removed 3 bases at V and 7 bases at J, with 19 bases between. CDR1 is SNHLY, CDR2 FYNNEI, per germline. The CDR3 spans 17 residues. The CDR3 protein is CASSESLQGSPNSPLHF. CDR3 bases: TGTGCCAGCAGTGAGTCCCTCCAGGGGTCTCCCAATTCACCCCTCCACTTT.

The J gene is TRBJ2-7, the V gene TRBV28; D tentatively reads TRBD1 or TRBD2 (5 bases each). Per the germline V gene, CDR1 is MDHEN and CDR2 is SYDVKM. The CDR3 is made up of 13 amino acids. V was trimmed by 10 bases and J by 3 bases, leaving 16 bases between them. CDR3 DNA: TGTGCCACGGGGCCCCGAGGGATCTACGAGCAGTACTTC. Translation gives CATGPRGIYEQYF. Supplemented by reference TRBV28 and TRBJ2-7, the full variable domain reads DVKVTQSSRYLVKRTGEKVFLECVQDMDHENMFWYRQDPGLGLRLIYFSYDVKMKEKGDIPEGYSVSREKKERFSLILESASTNQTSMYLCATGPRGIYEQYFGPGTRLTVT.

This rearrangement joins TRBV28 to TRBJ2-7, with D possibly matching TRBD2 (6 bases). V lost 3 bases and J lost 3, with 18 bases in between. Germline V gene data show CDR1 as MDHEN and CDR2 as SYDVKM. There are 16 residues in the CDR3. The CDR3 spells CASSFGTDKGGYEQYF. DNA for the CDR3: TGTGCCAGCAGTTTTGGAACCGACAAGGGAGGCTACGAGCAGTACTTC.

V gene TRBV27 combines with J gene TRBJ2-3; unclear D gene. The CDR3 is 14 amino acids. CDR1 and CDR2 (germline): MNHEY, SMNVEV (reference sequence). Trimming cost V 2 bases and J 0 bases, with 6 bases left between them. CDR3 nucleotides: TGTGCCAGCAGTTTAGGTCCTAGCACAGATACGCAGTATTTT. Translating it yields CASSLGPSTDTQYF.

The genes are TRBV7-9 and TRBJ1-6; TRBD1 is a possible D gene (5 bases). CDR3 length equals 14 residues. With 5 bases removed from V and 7 bases from J, the gap between germline ends came to 12 bases. The germline CDR1 and CDR2 sequences are SEHNR and FQNEAQ (reference sequence). CDR3 DNA sequence: TGTGCCAGCAGCGCCGTTGGGGGGAATTCACCCCTCCACTTT. Amino acid sequence: CASSAVGGNSPLHF.

This clone was counted between two and nine times. The V call is TRBV7-2, the J call TRBJ2-1; TRBD1 is a possible D gene (6 bases). V was cut by 1 base and J by 5 bases, with 12 bases left in between. Germline loops: CDR1 SGHTA, CDR2 FQGNSA. There are 15 residues in the CDR3. The CDR3 region is CASSLVQGGNNEQFF. The CDR3 DNA reads TGTGCCAGCAGCTTAGTACAGGGTGGGAACAATGAGCAGTTCTTC. Supplemented by reference TRBV7-2 and TRBJ2-1, the full variable domain reads GAGVSQSPSNKVTEKGKDVELRCDPISGHTALYWYRQSLGQGLEFLIYFQGNSAPDKSGLPSDRFSAERTGGSVSTLTIQRTQQEDSAVYLCASSLVQGGNNEQFFGPGTRLTVL.